This T cell receptor (beta chain) stems from a study of cytomegalovirus exposure and HLA in healthy donors. In the PCR, 60 Vbeta and 13 Jbeta primers were used. Profiled with immunoSEQ multiplex PCR; TCRdb holds only in-frame clones, not every one. The repertoire holds about 140,000 clones, with roughly 78% as singletons. Comments on this clone: The antigen is unknown.

Study-level points and caveats: When a later analysis compared HLA-associated TCR beta chains with equally common others, the HLA-associated chains turned out to be more clonally expanded and to have lower generation probabilities.

Sequencing was carried out using PBMCs. This TCR was recovered from a man in his forties or fifties in good health and CMV-seropositive.

As DNA, the CDR3 is TGTGCCAGTAGTCGGAGGAAGCGTGAGCAGTTCTTC. It is translated as CASSRRKREQFF. The chain employs TRBV19 and TRBJ2-1; the D gene is possibly TRBD2 (5 bases). Germline loops: CDR1 LNHDA, CDR2 SQIVND (reference sequence). The CDR3 length is 12 residues. V was pared by 5 bases and J by 9 bases, with 11 bases between. Filled out from reference TRBV19 and TRBJ2-1, the complete variable domain reads DGGITQSPKYLFRKEGQNVTLSCEQNLNHDAMYWYRQDPGQGLRLIYYSQIVNDFQKGDIAEGYSVSREKKESFPLTVTSAQKNPTAFYLCASSRRKREQFFGPGTRLTVL.